These T cell receptor beta chains were read from a single sample in a study of blood T cell repertoires in COVID-19. The repertoire was sequenced with immunoSEQ multiplex PCR; TCRdb's copy has only in-frame clones and lacks some. The profile shows roughly 150,000 clones, 75% to 90% of them singletons. Sequenced sample: PBMCs or T cells enriched from blood (not recorded which). The receptors stem from a man aged 65-85 years who had been exposed to COVID-19. Each CDR3 is given without its conserved first and last residue.

v_call	j_call	cdr3_aa
TRBV6-5	TRBJ1-5	ASSLSGTLNQPQH
TRBV5-4	TRBJ2-1	ASSSGLFGHNEQF
TRBV3-1/TRBV3-2	TRBJ2-6	ASSPRGWDFSGANVLT
TRBV6-6	TRBJ1-4	ASSRYRVETNEKLF
TRBV27	TRBJ1-5	ANGTGEQPQH
TRBV6-5	TRBJ1-4	ASRKGGRNEKLF
TRBV30	TRBJ1-2	ASDRGADGYT
TRBV4-3	TRBJ2-2	ASNTGVNTGELF
TRBV7-2	TRBJ1-1	ASSSTGQGGSTEAF
TRBV24-1	TRBJ2-3	ATSQGQGYLGATDTQY
TRBV2	TRBJ1-5	ASSEGAGNQPQH
TRBV29-1	TRBJ1-5	SVREQGADQPQH
TRBV7-6	TRBJ2-5	ASSPLGGGETQY
TRBV15	TRBJ1-5	ATSRGVEGHNQPQH
TRBV6-5	TRBJ1-2	ASSYGPGVNGYT
TRBV4-3	TRBJ1-4	ASSQDVGGWANEKLF
TRBV3-1/TRBV3-2	TRBJ2-5	ASSHLFGGGETQY
TRBV27	TRBJ2-3	ASSFGRFGTDTQY
TRBV5-6	TRBJ1-6	ASSFGGSNSPLH
TRBV7-9	TRBJ2-5	ASSHSITRGEETQY
TRBV19	TRBJ1-5	ASSNRRGAQPQH
TRBV23-1	TRBJ2-3	ASSQSRGSTDTQY
TRBV19	TRBJ1-4	ASSRGGPATNEKLF